This entry describes one TCR beta chain. Its antigen remains unidentified. Naive and memory CD4+ T cells came from enriched cryopreserved PBMCs. Trimming left V 0 bases short and J 3 bases short, with 24 bases between. This CDR3 contains 20 residues. The V gene's germline CDR1 is LNHDA and CDR2 SQIVND (reference sequence). Naive and memory CD4+ T cell DNA was deep-sequenced without culture. TCRdb's table, derived via immunoSEQ multiplex PCR, lists solely in-frame clones and lacks some. Here the sample spans around 35,000 clones, 80% to 90% being singletons. The sample comes from a study of CD4 T cells in relation to SARS-CoV-2 and coronaviruses. As for the study in general: Crossreactive spike epitopes shared across donors were mapped to their HLA restriction.

Study-level findings and limits: Samples before the pandemic and after infection were not matched within any donor.

This sequence originates from an adult with COVID-19. This chain connects TRBV19 to TRBJ2-1; D gene ambiguous. The sequenced sample consisted of memory CD4+ T cells from PBMCs. CDR3 loop: CASSIEIHPPRRFNYNEQFF. CDR3 nucleotides: TGTGCCAGTAGTATAGAGATCCACCCCCCCCGGAGATTCAACTACAATGAGCAGTTCTTC.